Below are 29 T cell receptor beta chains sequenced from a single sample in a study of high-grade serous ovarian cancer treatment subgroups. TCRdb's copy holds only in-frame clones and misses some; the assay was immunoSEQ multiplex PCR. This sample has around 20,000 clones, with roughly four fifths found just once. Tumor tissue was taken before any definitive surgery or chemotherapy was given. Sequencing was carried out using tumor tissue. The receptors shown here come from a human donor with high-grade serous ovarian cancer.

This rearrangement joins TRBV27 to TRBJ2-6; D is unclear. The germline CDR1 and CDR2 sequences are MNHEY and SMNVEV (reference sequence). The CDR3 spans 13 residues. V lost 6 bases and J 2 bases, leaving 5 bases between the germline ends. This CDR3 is CASSFTGANVLTF. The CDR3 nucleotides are TGTGCCAGCAGCTTTACTGGGGCCAACGTCCTGACTTTC.

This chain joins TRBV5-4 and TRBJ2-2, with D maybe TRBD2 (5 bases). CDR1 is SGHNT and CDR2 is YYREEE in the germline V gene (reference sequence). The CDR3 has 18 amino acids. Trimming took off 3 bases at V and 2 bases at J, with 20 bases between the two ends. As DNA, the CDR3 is TGTGCCAGCAGCTCCCCTCCCGGGGTGGGCGGAAACACCGGGGAGCTGTTTTTT. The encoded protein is CASSSPPGVGGNTGELFF.

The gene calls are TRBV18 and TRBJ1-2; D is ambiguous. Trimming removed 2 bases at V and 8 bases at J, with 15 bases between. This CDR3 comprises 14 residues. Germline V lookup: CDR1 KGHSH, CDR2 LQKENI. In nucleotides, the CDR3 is TGTGCCAGCTCACCAGAACGAGGTGGAGGAGGCTACACCTTC. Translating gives CASSPERGGGGYTF.

The CDR3, as DNA: TGTGCCAGCAGCGGATGGACAGGGAGAGGCTACACCTTC. As protein: CASSGWTGRGYTF. V is TRBV5-3 and J is TRBJ1-2; 8 nucleotides align to TRBD1. TRBV5-3 counts as an open reading frame of uncertain function. V trimming: 8 bases; J trimming: 8 bases; junction bases outside the gene matches: 11. The CDR3 spans 13 residues.

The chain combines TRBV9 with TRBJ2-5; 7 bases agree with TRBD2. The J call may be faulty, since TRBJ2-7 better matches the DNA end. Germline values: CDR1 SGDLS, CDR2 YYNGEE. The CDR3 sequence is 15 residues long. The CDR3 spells CASSSSGARSYEQYF. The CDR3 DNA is TGTGCCAGCAGCTCCAGCGGGGCCAGATCCTACGAGCAGTACTTC.

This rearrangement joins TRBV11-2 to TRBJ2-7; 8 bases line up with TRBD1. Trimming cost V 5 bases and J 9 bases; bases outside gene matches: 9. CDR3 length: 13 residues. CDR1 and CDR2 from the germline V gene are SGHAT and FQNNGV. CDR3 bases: TGTGCCAGCAGCGTTGGACAGGGCTCGGGGCAGTACTTC. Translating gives CASSVGQGSGQYF.

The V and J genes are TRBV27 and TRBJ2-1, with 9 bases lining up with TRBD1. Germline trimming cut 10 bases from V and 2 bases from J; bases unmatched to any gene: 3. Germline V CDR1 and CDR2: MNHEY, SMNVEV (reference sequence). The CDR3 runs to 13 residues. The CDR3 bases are TGTGCCACAGGACAGGGGACCTACAATGAGCAGTTCTTC. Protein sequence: CATGQGTYNEQFF.

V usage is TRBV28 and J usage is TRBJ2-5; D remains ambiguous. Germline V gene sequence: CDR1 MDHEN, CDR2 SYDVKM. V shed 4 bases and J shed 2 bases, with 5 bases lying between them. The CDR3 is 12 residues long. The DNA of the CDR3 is TGTGCCAGCAGTTCCGGTCAAGAGACCCAGTACTTC. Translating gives CASSSGQETQYF.

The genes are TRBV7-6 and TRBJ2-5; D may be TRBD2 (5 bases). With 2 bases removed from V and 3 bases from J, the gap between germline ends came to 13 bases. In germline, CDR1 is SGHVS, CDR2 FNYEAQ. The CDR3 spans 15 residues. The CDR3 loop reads CASSLSVSEEETQYF. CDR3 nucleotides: TGTGCCAGCAGCTTATCAGTTAGCGAGGAAGAGACCCAGTACTTC.

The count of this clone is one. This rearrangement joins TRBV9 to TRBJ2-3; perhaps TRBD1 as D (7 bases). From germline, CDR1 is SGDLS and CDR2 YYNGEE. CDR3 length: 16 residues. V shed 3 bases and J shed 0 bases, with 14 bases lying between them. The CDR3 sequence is CASSGAGGYSTDTQYF. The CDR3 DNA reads TGTGCCAGCAGCGGAGCAGGGGGGTATAGCACAGATACGCAGTATTTT.

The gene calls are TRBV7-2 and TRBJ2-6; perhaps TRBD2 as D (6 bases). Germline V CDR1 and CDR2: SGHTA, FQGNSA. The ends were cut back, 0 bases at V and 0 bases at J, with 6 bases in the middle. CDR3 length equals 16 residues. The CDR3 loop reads CASSLAEGSGANVLTF. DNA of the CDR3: TGTGCCAGCAGCTTAGCGGAGGGCTCTGGGGCCAACGTCCTGACTTTC.

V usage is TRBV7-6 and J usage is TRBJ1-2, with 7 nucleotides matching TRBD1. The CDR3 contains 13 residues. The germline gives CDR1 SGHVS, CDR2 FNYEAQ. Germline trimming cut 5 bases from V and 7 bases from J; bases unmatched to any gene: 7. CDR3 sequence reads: CASSGNRGSGYTF. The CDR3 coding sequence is TGTGCCAGCAGCGGCAACAGGGGATCTGGCTACACCTTC.

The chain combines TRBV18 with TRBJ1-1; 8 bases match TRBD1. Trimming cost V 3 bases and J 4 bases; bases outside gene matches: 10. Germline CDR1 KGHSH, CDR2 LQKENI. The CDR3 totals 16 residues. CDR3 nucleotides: TGTGCCAGCTCACCCCTGACGCGACAGGGGACCACTGAAGCTTTCTTT. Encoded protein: CASSPLTRQGTTEAFF.

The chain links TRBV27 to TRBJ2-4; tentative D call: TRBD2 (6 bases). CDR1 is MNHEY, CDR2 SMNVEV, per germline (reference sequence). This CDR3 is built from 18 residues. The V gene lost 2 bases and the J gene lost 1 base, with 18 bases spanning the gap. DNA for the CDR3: TGTGCCAGCAGTTTACGCCCAGCAGGAGGGTCGGCCAAAAACATTCAGTACTTC. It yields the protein CASSLRPAGGSAKNIQYF.

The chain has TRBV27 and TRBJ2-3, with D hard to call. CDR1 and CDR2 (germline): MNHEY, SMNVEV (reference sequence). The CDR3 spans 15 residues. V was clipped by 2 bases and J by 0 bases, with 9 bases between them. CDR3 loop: CASSLQDTSTDTQYF. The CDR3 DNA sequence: TGTGCCAGCAGTTTACAGGATACTAGCACAGATACGCAGTATTTT.

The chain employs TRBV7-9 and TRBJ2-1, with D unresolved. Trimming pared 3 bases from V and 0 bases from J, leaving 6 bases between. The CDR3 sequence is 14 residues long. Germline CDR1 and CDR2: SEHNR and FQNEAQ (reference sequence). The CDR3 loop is CASSFDPSYNEQFF. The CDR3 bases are TGTGCCAGCAGCTTTGACCCCTCCTACAATGAGCAGTTCTTC.

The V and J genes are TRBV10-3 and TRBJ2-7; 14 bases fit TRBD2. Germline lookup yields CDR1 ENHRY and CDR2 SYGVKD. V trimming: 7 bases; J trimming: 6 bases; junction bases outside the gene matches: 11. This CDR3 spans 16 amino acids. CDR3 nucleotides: TGTGCCATCAAACCGACTAGCGGGAGGGCGCCTTTCGAGCAGTACTTC. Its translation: CAIKPTSGRAPFEQYF.

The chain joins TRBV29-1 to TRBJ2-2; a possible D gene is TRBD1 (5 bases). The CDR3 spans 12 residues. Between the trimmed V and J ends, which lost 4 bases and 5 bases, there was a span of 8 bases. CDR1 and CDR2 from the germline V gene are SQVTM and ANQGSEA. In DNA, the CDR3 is TGCAGCGTTGCAAGGGGAACCGGGGAGCTGTTTTTT. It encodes CSVARGTGELFF.

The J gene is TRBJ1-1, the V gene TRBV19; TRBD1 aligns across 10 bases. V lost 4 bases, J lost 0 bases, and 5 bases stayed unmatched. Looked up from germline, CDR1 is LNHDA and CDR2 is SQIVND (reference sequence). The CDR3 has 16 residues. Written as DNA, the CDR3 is TGTGCCAGTAGTAAAGGACAGGGGGGTATGAACACTGAAGCTTTCTTT. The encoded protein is CASSKGQGGMNTEAFF.

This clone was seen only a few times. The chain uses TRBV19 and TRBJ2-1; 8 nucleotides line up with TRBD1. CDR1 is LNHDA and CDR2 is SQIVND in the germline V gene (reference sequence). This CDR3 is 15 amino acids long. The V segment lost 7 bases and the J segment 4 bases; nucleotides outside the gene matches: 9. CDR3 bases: TGTGCCAGTAAAGAACGGACAGGGATGTACAATGAGCAGTTCTTC. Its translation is CASKERTGMYNEQFF. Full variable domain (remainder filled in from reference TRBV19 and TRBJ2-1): DGGITQSPKYLFRKEGQNVTLSCEQNLNHDAMYWYRQDPGQGLRLIYYSQIVNDFQKGDIAEGYSVSREKKESFPLTVTSAQKNPTAFYLCASKERTGMYNEQFFGPGTRLTVL.

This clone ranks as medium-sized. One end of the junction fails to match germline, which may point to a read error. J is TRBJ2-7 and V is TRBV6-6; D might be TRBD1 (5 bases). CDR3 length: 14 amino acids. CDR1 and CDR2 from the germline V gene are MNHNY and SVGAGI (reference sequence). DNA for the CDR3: TGTGCCAGCAGTCACTCCAGGGAATTGAACGAGCAGTACTTC. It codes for CASSHSRELNEQYF.

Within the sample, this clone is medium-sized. CDR3 sequence reads: CASSADRGLVGELFF. The CDR3 nucleotides read TGTGCCAGCAGCGCGGACAGGGGGTTGGTCGGGGAGCTGTTTTTT. The J gene is TRBJ2-2, the V gene TRBV9; 10 bases are a match to TRBD1. CDR3 size: 15 residues. Trimming cost V 3 bases and J 7 bases; bases outside gene matches: 6. The germline gives CDR1 SGDLS, CDR2 YYNGEE.

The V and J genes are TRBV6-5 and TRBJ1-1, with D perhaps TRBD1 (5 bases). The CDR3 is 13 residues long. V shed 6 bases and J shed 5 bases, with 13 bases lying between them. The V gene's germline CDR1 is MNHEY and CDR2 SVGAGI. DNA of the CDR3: TGTGCCAGCAGCGCGGGGGTATGGACTGAAGCTTTCTTT. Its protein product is CASSAGVWTEAFF.

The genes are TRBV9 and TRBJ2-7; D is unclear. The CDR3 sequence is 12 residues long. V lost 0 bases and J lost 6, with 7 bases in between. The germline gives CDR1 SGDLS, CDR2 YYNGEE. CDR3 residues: CASSVGNSEQYF. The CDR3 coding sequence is TGTGCCAGCAGCGTAGGGAATAGCGAGCAGTACTTC.

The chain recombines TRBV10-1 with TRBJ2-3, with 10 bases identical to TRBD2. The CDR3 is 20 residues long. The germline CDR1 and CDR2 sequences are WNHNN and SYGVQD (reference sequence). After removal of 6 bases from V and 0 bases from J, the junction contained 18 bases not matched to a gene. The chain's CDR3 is CASRLAGALRTRRSTDTQYF. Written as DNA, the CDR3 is TGCGCCAGCAGGCTAGCGGGGGCCCTCCGGACTCGCCGTAGCACAGATACGCAGTATTTT.

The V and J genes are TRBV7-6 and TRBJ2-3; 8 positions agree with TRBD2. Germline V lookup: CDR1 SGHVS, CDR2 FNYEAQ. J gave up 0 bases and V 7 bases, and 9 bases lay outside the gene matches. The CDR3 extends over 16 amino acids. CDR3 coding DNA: TGTGCCAGCACCCAGGGTAGCGGGACTAGCACAGATACGCAGTATTTT. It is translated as CASTQGSGTSTDTQYF. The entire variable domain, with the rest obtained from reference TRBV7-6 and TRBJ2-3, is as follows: GAGVSQSPRYKVTKRGQDVALRCDPISGHVSLYWYRQALGQGPEFLTYFNYEAQQDKSGLPNDRFSAERPEGSISTLTIQRTEQRDSAMYRCASTQGSGTSTDTQYFGPGTRLTVL.

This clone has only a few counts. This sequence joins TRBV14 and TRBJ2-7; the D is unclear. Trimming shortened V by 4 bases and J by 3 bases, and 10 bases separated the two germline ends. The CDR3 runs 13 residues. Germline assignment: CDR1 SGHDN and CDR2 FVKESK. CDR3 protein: CASSPQVGYEQYF. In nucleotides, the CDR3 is TGTGCCAGCAGCCCCCAGGTCGGCTACGAGCAGTACTTC.

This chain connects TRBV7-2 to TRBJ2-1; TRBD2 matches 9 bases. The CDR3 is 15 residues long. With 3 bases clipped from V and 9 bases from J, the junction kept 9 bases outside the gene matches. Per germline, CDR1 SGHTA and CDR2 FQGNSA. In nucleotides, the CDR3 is TGTGCCAGCAGCTTCCTTAGCGGGAGTAAAGGTGAGCAGTTCTTC. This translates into CASSFLSGSKGEQFF.

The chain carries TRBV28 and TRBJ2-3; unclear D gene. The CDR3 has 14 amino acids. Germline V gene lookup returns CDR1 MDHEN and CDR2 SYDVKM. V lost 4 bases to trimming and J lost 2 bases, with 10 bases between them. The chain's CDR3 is CASSSPHLTDTQYF. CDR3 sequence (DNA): TGTGCCAGCAGTTCTCCGCACCTCACAGATACGCAGTATTTT.